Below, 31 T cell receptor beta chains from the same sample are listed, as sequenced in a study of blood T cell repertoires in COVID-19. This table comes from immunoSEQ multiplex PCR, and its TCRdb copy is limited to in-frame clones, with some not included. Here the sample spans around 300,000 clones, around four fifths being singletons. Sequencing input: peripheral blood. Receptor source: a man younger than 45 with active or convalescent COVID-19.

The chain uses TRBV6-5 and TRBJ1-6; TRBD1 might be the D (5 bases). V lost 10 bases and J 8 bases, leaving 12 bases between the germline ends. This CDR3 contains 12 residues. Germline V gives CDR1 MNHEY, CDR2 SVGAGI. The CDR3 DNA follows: TGTGCCACAGGGTATCCAGATTCACCCCTCCACTTT. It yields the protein CATGYPDSPLHF.

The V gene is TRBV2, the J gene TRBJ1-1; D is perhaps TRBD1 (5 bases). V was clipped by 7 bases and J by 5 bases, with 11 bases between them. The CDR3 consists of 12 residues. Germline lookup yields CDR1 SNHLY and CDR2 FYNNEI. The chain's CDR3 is CASTGKKTEAFF. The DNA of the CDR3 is TGTGCCAGCACAGGGAAGAAAACTGAAGCTTTCTTT.

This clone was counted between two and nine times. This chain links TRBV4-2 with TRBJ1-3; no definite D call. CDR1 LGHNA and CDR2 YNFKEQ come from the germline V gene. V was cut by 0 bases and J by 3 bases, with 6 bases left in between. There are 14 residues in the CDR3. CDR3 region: CASSQDPVGNTIYF. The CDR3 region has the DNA TGTGCCAGCAGCCAAGATCCGGTTGGAAACACCATATATTTT.

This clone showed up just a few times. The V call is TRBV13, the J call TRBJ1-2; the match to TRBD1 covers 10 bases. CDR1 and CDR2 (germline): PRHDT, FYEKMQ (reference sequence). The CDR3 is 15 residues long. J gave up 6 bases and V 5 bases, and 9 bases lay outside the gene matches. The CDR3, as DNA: TGTGCCAGCAGCCGAGGGACAGGGGAAAGAGATGGCTACACCTTC. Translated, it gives CASSRGTGERDGYTF. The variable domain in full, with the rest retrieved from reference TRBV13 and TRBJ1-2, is AAGVIQSPRHLIKEKRETATLKCYPIPRHDTVYWYQQGPGQDPQFLISFYEKMQSDKGSIPDRFSAQQFSDYHSELNMSSLELGDSALYFCASSRGTGERDGYTFGSGTRLTVV.

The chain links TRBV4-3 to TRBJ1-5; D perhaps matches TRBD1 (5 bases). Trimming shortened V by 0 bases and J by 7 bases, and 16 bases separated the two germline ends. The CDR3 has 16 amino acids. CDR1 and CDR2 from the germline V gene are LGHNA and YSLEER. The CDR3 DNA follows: TGCGCCAGCAGCCAAGACGCGGCCCGCCGGGGGCAGCCCCAGCATTTT. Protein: CASSQDAARRGQPQHF.

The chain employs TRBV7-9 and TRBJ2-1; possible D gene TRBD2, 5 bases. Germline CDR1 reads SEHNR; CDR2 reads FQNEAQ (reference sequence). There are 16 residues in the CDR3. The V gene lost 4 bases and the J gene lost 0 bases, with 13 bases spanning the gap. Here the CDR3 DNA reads TGTGCCAGCAGCTCCAGCACGGGAAGCTCCTACAATGAGCAGTTCTTC. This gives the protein CASSSSTGSSYNEQFF.

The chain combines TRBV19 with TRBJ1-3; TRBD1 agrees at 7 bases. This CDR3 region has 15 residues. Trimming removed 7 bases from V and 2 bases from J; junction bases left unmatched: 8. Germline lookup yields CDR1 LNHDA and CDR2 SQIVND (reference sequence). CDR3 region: CASTLTGDPGNTIYF. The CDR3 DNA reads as TGTGCCAGTACCTTAACAGGGGATCCTGGAAACACCATATATTTT.

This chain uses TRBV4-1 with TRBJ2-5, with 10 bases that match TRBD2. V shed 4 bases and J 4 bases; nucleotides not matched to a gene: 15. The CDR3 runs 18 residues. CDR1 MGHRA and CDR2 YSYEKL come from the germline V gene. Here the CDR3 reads CASSLRGQRGGRGETQYF. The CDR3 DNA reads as TGCGCCAGCAGCCTCAGGGGCCAGCGGGGGGGGAGAGGAGAGACCCAGTACTTC.

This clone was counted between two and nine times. The CDR3 bases are TGTGCCAGCAGCTATCAGGGCGGGGCTGAAAAACTGTTTTTT. Translating gives CASSYQGGAEKLFF. The rearrangement links TRBV7-2 to TRBJ1-4; D is perhaps TRBD1 (5 bases). The germline gives CDR1 SGHTA, CDR2 FQGNSA. V dropped 4 bases and J dropped 7 bases, with 13 bases sitting between them. The CDR3 extends over 14 amino acids.

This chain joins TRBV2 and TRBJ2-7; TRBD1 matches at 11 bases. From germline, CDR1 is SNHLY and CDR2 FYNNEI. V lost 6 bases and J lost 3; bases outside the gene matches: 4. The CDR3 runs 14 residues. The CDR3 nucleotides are TGTGCCAGCAGGGCCGGGACAGGGGGCTACGAGCAGTACTTC. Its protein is CASRAGTGGYEQYF.

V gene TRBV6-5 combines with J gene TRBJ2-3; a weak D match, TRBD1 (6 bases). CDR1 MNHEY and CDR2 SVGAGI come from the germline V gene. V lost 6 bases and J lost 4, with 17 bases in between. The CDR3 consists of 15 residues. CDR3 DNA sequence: TGTGCCAGCAGCAGACCAGGGGAGAGTCCAGATACGCAGTATTTT. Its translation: CASSRPGESPDTQYF.

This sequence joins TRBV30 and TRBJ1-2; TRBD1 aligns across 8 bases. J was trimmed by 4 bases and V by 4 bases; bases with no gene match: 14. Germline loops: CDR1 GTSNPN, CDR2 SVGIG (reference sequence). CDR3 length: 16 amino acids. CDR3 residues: CAWMQGAEQYSYGYTF. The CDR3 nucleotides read TGTGCCTGGATGCAGGGGGCAGAGCAGTATAGCTATGGCTACACCTTC.

The CDR3 region has the DNA TGTGCCAGCAGTCTAAGACAGGGGGCCTCGGAGTACTTC. The encoded protein is CASSLRQGASEYF. This chain links TRBV28 with TRBJ2-7; 10 bases match TRBD1. V dropped 5 bases and J dropped 11; count of bases not matched to a gene: 9. Per the germline V gene, CDR1 is MDHEN and CDR2 is SYDVKM. This CDR3 is built from 13 residues.

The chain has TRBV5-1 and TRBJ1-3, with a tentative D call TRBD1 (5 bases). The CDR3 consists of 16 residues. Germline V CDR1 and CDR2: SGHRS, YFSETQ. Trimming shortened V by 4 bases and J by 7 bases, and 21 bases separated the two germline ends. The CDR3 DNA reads TGCGCCAGCAGCCCCCGACAGCCACCCGACGGGAACACCATATATTTT. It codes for CASSPRQPPDGNTIYF.

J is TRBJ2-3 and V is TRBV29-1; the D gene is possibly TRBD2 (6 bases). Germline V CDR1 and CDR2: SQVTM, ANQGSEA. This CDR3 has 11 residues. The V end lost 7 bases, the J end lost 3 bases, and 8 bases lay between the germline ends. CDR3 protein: CSGGTTDTQYF. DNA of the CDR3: TGCAGCGGCGGGACGACAGATACGCAGTATTTT.

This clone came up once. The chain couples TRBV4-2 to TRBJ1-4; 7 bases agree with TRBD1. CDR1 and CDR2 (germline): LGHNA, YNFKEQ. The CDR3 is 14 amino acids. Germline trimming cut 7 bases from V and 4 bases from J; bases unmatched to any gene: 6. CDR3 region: CASKPGTVNEKLFF. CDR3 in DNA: TGTGCCAGCAAACCGGGGACAGTTAATGAAAAACTGTTTTTT.

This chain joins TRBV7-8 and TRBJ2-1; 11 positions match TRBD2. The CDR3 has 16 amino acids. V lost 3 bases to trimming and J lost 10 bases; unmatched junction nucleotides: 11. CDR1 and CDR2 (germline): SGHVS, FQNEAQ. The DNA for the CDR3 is TGTGCCAGCAGCTTTCCCACTAGCGGGAGATTTCGGGAGCAGTTCTTC. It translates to CASSFPTSGRFREQFF.

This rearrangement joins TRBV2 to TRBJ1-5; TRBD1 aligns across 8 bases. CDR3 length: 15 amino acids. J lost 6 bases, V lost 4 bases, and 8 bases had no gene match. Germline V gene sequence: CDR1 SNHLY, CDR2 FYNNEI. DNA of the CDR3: TGTGCCAGCAGTGCCCGACAGGGGAGAGGTCAGCCCCAGCATTTT. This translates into CASSARQGRGQPQHF.

CDR3 loop: CASIPQGAGDTEAFF. The CDR3 nucleotides read TGTGCCAGCATCCCCCAGGGGGCAGGGGACACTGAAGCTTTCTTT. This chain uses TRBV7-8 with TRBJ1-1; 8 bases line up with TRBD1. Germline V gene data show CDR1 as SGHVS and CDR2 as FQNEAQ. This CDR3 is 15 amino acids long. V gave up 7 bases and J gave up 3 bases; unmatched junction bases: 10. The entire variable domain, with the rest obtained from reference TRBV7-8 and TRBJ1-1, is as follows: GAGVSQSPRYKVAKRGQDVALRCDPISGHVSLFWYQQALGQGPEFLTYFQNEAQLDKSGLPSDRFFAERPEGSVSTLKIQRTQQEDSAVYLCASIPQGAGDTEAFFGQGTRLTVV.

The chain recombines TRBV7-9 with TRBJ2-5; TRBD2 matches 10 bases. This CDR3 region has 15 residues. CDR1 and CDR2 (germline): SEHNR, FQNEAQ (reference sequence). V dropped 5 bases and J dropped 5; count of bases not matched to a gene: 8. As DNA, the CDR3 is TGTGCCAGCAGCCCTCGGACTAGCGGTGGTGAGACCCAGTACTTC. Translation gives CASSPRTSGGETQYF.

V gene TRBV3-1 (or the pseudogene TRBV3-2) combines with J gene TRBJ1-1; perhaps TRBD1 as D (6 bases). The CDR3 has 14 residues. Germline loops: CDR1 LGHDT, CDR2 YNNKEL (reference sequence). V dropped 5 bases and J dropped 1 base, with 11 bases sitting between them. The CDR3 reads CASSSRGGNTEAFF. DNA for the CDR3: TGTGCCAGCAGCTCCCGAGGGGGGAACACTGAAGCTTTCTTT.

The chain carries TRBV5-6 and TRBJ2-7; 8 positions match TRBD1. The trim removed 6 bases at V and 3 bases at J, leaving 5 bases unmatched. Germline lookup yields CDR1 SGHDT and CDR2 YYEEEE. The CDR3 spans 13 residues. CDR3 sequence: CASTPGGNYEQYF. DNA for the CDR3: TGTGCCAGCACCCCAGGGGGCAACTACGAGCAGTACTTC.

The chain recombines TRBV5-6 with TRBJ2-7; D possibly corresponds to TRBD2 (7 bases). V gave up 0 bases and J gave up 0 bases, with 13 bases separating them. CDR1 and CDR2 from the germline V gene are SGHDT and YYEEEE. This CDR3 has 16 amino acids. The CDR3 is CASSLEAGALSYEQYF. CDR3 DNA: TGTGCCAGCAGCTTGGAGGCGGGGGCCCTCTCCTACGAGCAGTACTTC.

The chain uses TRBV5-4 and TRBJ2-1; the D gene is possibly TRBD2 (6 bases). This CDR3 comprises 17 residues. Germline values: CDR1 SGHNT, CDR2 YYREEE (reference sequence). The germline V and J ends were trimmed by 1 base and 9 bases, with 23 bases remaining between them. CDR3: CASSLPPPSPTRSEQFF. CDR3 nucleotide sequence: TGTGCCAGCAGCTTGCCACCCCCGTCCCCGACTAGATCTGAGCAGTTCTTC.

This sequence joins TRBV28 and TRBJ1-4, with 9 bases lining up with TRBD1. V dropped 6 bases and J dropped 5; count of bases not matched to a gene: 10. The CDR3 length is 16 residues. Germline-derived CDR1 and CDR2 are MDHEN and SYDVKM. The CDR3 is CASSLGTGPSNEKLFF. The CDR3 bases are TGTGCCAGCAGCCTGGGGACAGGGCCCTCAAATGAAAAACTGTTTTTT.

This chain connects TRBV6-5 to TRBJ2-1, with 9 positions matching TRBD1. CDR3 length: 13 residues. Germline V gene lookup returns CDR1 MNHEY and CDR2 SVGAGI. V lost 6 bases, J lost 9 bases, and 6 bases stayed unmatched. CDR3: CASSKTGGFEQFF. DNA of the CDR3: TGTGCCAGCAGCAAGACAGGGGGGTTTGAGCAGTTCTTC.

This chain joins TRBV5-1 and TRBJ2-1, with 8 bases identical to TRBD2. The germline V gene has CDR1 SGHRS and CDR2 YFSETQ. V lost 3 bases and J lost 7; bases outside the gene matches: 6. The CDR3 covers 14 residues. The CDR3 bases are TGCGCCAGCAGCTGGTCCGGGACTAGAAATGAGCAGTTCTTC. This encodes CASSWSGTRNEQFF.

The CDR3 protein is CASTIRGGGASETQYF. The CDR3 region has the DNA TGTGCCAGCACCATACGGGGCGGGGGGGCCTCAGAGACCCAGTACTTC. The chain couples TRBV27 to TRBJ2-5; 9 positions agree with TRBD2. Germline loops: CDR1 MNHEY, CDR2 SMNVEV (reference sequence). Trimming at V came to 7 bases and at J to 4 bases, leaving 13 bases not matched to a gene. The CDR3 length is 16 residues.

Here the CDR3 reads CASRGGQNSPLHF. The CDR3 DNA is TGTGCCAGCAGGGGGGGGCAGAATTCACCCCTCCACTTT. The J gene is TRBJ1-6, the V gene TRBV6-6; D perhaps matches TRBD1 (6 bases). Germline V gene sequence: CDR1 MNHNY, CDR2 SVGAGI (reference sequence). The length of the CDR3 is 13 residues. Trimming removed 6 bases at V and 7 bases at J, with 10 bases between.

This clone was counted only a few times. This CDR3 reads CASSGTSGNSYNEQFF. Written as DNA, the CDR3 is TGTGCCAGCAGCGGGACTAGCGGGAACTCCTACAATGAGCAGTTCTTC. V usage is TRBV7-9 and J usage is TRBJ2-1; 13 nucleotides agree with TRBD2. From germline, CDR1 is SEHNR and CDR2 FQNEAQ (reference sequence). V was pared by 5 bases and J by 0 bases, with 1 base of the junction left unmatched. The CDR3 totals 16 residues.

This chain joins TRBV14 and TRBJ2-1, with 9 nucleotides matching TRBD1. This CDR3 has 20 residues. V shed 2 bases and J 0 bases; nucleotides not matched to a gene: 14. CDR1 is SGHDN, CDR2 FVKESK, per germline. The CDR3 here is CASSQLDRGARWSSYNEQFF. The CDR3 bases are TGTGCCAGCAGCCAACTGGACAGGGGAGCTCGTTGGAGCTCCTACAATGAGCAGTTCTTC.